This is a list of T cell receptor beta chains from one sample in a study of identifying expanded T cells in peripheral blood. Profiled with immunoSEQ multiplex PCR; TCRdb holds only in-frame clones, not every one. The sample has under 150,000 clones; around four fifths are singletons. The specimen sequenced was blood. Receptors originate from a person aged 18 to 75 in good health. Both conserved end residues are part of each CDR3. D genes are given only for firm matches. Rows may omit the clone size; those that give it use once, few, many or a size class.

clone size	D gene	V gene	J gene	CDR3 length	CDR3 DNA	CDR3 protein
-	-	TRBV9	TRBJ1-4	14	TGTGCCAGCAGCGTGGGGTACTCGAATGAAAAACTGTTTTTT	CASSVGYSNEKLFF
-	-	TRBV2	TRBJ2-5	14	TGTGCCAGCCTGAACGGATTGGTCCAAGAGACCCAGTACTTC	CASLNGLVQETQYF
-	-	TRBV9	TRBJ1-2	13	TGTGCCAGCACCTCCTGGGGAACGGGGGGCTACACCTTC	CASTSWGTGGYTF
-	-	TRBV7-2	TRBJ1-1	17	TGTGCCAGCAGCCTAAACAGCTTAGGGAACGGAGGAACTGAAGCTTTCTTT	CASSLNSLGNGGTEAFF
-	-	TRBV7-9	TRBJ1-5	13	TGTGCCAGCAGCTTTACTAGCAATCAGCCCCAGCATTTT	CASSFTSNQPQHF
-	-	TRBV19	TRBJ2-7	14	TGTGCCAGTAGTATAGGTGGGAGCTCCTACGAGCAGTACTTC	CASSIGGSSYEQYF
-	TRBD1	TRBV7-2	TRBJ2-7	15	TGTGCCAGCAGCTCGGGACAGGGGGCCGCCTACGAGCAGTACTTC	CASSSGQGAAYEQYF
-	-	TRBV4-2	TRBJ1-5	14	TGTGCCAGCAGCCAGGACGGTCAAAATCAGCCCCAGCATTTT	CASSQDGQNQPQHF
-	TRBD1	TRBV7-8	TRBJ2-7	16	TGTGCCAGCAGCTTAGGTACCGGGACAGGGCGCTACGAGCAGTACTTC	CASSLGTGTGRYEQYF
-	-	TRBV7-2	TRBJ2-7	14	TGTGCCAGCAGCCCTCTGGGACTGTTCTACGAGCAGTACTTC	CASSPLGLFYEQYF
few	-	TRBV18	TRBJ1-6	13	TGTGCCAGCTCACCAGGGGCAAATTCACCCCTCCACTTT	CASSPGANSPLHF
-	-	TRBV18	TRBJ2-3	13	TGTGCCAGCTCACCAGGGGGCACAGATACGCAGTATTTT	CASSPGGTDTQYF
-	-	TRBV4-1	TRBJ1-1	17	TGCGCCAGCAGCCAAGGGGGGCGAGGTCCCCGGATCACTGAAGCTTTCTTT	CASSQGGRGPRITEAFF
-	-	TRBV2	TRBJ2-7	12	TGTGCCACCAAAATAGGACAATACGAGCAGTACTTC	CATKIGQYEQYF
-	-	TRBV6-6	TRBJ2-5	11	TGTGCCAGCACAAGGGGAGAGACCCAGTACTTC	CASTRGETQYF
few	-	TRBV27	TRBJ2-7	16	TGTGCCAGCAGTTCCCGGGACAACGGGTTTGCCAACGAGCAGTACTTC	CASSSRDNGFANEQYF
-	-	TRBV27	TRBJ2-5	17	TGTGCCAGCAGTTTATCATGGGGGGCGCCGGGGGTTGAGACCCAGTACTTC	CASSLSWGAPGVETQYF
-	-	TRBV2	TRBJ2-5	13	TGTGCCAGTAGGGATTCTGAGGGGGAGACCCAGTACTTC	CASRDSEGETQYF
-	-	TRBV19	TRBJ1-2	12	TGTGCCAGTACCCTGGGCGGCTATGGCTACACCTTC	CASTLGGYGYTF
-	-	TRBV2	TRBJ1-3	12	TGTGCCAGCAGCGCCTTCAGTTCCACCATATATTTT	CASSAFSSTIYF
-	TRBD2	TRBV5-1	TRBJ2-6	15	TGCGCCAGCAGCCCTAGCGGCTCTGGGGCCAACGTCCTGACTTTC	CASSPSGSGANVLTF
-	-	TRBV7-9	TRBJ2-5	16	TGTGCCAGCAGCTGGGAGTACTCCCAGGTGACGGAGACCCAGTACTTC	CASSWEYSQVTETQYF
-	TRBD1	TRBV19	TRBJ2-7	13	TGTGCCAGTAGTACGGACAGGATCCACGAGCAGTACTTC	CASSTDRIHEQYF
-	-	TRBV7-8	TRBJ2-5	14	TGTGCCAGCAGCTTAGGAGTCAGGGAAGAGACCCAGTACTTC	CASSLGVREETQYF
-	-	TRBV2	TRBJ1-1	13	TGTGCCAGCAGTGAAAACCCCGGACCTGAAGCTTTCTTT	CASSENPGPEAFF
-	-	TRBV5-1	TRBJ2-3	12	TGCGCCAGCAGCGAGGATCCGGGTACGCAGTATTTT	CASSEDPGTQYF
many	-	TRBV18	TRBJ1-2	14	TGTGCCAGCTCACGAACAGGTGAACGATATGGCTACACCTTC	CASSRTGERYGYTF
-	-	TRBV9	TRBJ2-7	15	TGTGCCAGCAGCACCAGTAGTGGTAAAAGCTACGAGCAGTACTTC	CASSTSSGKSYEQYF
-	-	TRBV29-1	TRBJ1-2	19	TGCAGCGTTTACGCTGGGGCTTTGACGATGGGGGGCGAGGATAATGGCTACACCTTC	CSVYAGALTMGGEDNGYTF
-	TRBD1	TRBV18	TRBJ1-2	15	TGTGCCAGCTCACGACGTCAGGGGGCAACGGACGGCTACACCTTC	CASSRRQGATDGYTF
few	-	TRBV5-1	TRBJ2-2	15	TGCGCCAGCAGCTTGGAGTTCAGCCCCACCGGGGAGCTGTTTTTT	CASSLEFSPTGELFF
-	-	TRBV2	TRBJ2-2	13	TGTGCCAGGTCCACAGGAAGCACCGGGGAGCTGTTTTTT	CARSTGSTGELFF
few	TRBD1	TRBV4-3	TRBJ1-6	16	TGCGCCAGCAGCCAAGATCCGACAGGGTCTTTATCACCCCTCCACTTT	CASSQDPTGSLSPLHF